Below, 4 T cell receptor beta chains from the same sample are listed, as sequenced in a study of OX40 agonist ivuxolimab in advanced cancers. Here immunoSEQ multiplex PCR was the method, and the copy in TCRdb shows in-frame clones only, minus some. The data contain 70,000 to 95,000 clones, about 91% of them singletons. The sample was CD4+ or CD8+ T cells sorted from blood, taken in a trial of the OX40 agonist ivuxolimab. These receptors all stem from an adult with an advanced solid tumor such as melanoma, head and neck, liver or kidney cancer.

The chain uses TRBV18 and TRBJ1-1, with no clear D. The CDR3 sequence is 13 residues long. The germline gives CDR1 KGHSH, CDR2 LQKENI. Deletions cut 6 bases from V and 1 base from J, with 9 bases between. The CDR3 loop reads CASSPEWNTEAFF. The CDR3 DNA is TGTGCCAGCTCCCCGGAGTGGAACACTGAAGCTTTCTTT.

This clone was detected once. The V call is TRBV5-8, the J call TRBJ2-7; 9 positions match TRBD1. The ends lost 5 bases at V and 6 bases at J; junction bases unmatched: 12. CDR1 SGHTS and CDR2 YDEGEE come from the germline V gene. The length of the CDR3 is 15 residues. The CDR3, as DNA: TGTGCCAGCAGGCAACCCGGGACAGGGCACAGCGAGCAGTACTTC. Its protein is CASRQPGTGHSEQYF. Looking up the rest from reference TRBV5-8 and TRBJ2-7 gives the full variable domain: EAGVTQSPTHLIKTRGQQATLRCSPISGHTSVYWYQQALGLGLQFLLWYDEGEERNRGNFPPRFSGRQFPNYSSELNVNALELEDSALYLCASRQPGTGHSEQYFGPGTRLTVT.

Written as DNA, the CDR3 is TGCGCCAGCAGCTCCCCGGGGGGGAACATTCAGTACTTC. This translates into CASSSPGGNIQYF. V gene TRBV4-1 combines with J gene TRBJ2-4; 8 nucleotides line up with TRBD2. Germline V lookup: CDR1 MGHRA, CDR2 YSYEKL. The CDR3 extends over 13 amino acids. V lost 5 bases, J lost 7 bases, and 4 bases stayed unmatched.

The chain is built from TRBV7-3 and TRBJ2-5; TRBD2 agrees at 9 bases. Per germline, CDR1 SGHTA and CDR2 FQGTGA. This CDR3 comprises 16 residues. The V and J ends lost 5 bases and 5 bases, in that order; junction bases with no gene match: 12. CDR3 nucleotide sequence: TGTGCCAGCAGCCCAAGGGCGCTAGCGGGAACTGAGACCCAGTACTTC. Its protein is CASSPRALAGTETQYF.